The 18 T cell receptor beta chains reported below all come from one sample, sequenced in a study of a mutant IDH1 vaccine in newly diagnosed glioma. The time point is: week 11, during vaccination. The vaccine gave 300 ug of a 20-mer mutant IDH1 peptide subcutaneously per dose. These TCRs' antigens remain unknown. Only in-frame clones appear in the TCRdb table, and some are missing; sequencing was by immunoSEQ multiplex PCR. This sample has 110,000 or so clones; roughly nine tenths occur once, and the top ten carry under 0.8%. Sequenced material: PBMCs, taken from a glioma patient whose treatment included an IDH1 peptide vaccine. The origin of the receptors is a woman between 45 and 65 years old with glioma.

The chain couples TRBV28 to TRBJ1-1; D gene unclear. CDR1 and CDR2 (germline): MDHEN, SYDVKM. This CDR3 comprises 13 residues. Between the trimmed V and J ends, which lost 0 bases and 1 base, there was a span of 3 bases. Here the CDR3 DNA reads TGTGCCAGCAGTTTATGGCAGAACACTGAAGCTTTCTTT. The encoded protein is CASSLWQNTEAFF.

The chain joins TRBV19 to TRBJ1-5, with D hard to call. V lost 4 bases and J lost 0, with 7 bases in between. The CDR3 consists of 14 residues. Germline V gives CDR1 LNHDA, CDR2 SQIVND (reference sequence). CDR3 DNA: TGTGCCAGTAGTAGATTTTATAGCAATCAGCCCCAGCATTTT. Amino acid sequence: CASSRFYSNQPQHF.

The chain has TRBV20-1 and TRBJ2-2, with D unresolved. The CDR3 loop spans 11 amino acids. Between the trimmed V and J ends, which lost 6 bases and 7 bases, there was a span of 9 bases. From germline, CDR1 is DFQATT and CDR2 SNEGSKA (reference sequence). The CDR3 loop reads CSAILNGELFF. CDR3 nucleotides: TGCAGTGCAATTTTAAACGGGGAGCTGTTTTTT.

The V gene is TRBV28, the J gene TRBJ2-2, with no clear D. The germline CDR1 and CDR2 sequences are MDHEN and SYDVKM. Between the trimmed V and J ends, which lost 5 bases and 6 bases, there was a span of 10 bases. The CDR3 runs to 13 residues. CDR3 region: CASSPDRPGELFF. The CDR3 bases are TGTGCCAGCAGTCCCGATCGCCCCGGGGAGCTGTTTTTT.

This rearrangement joins TRBV28 to TRBJ1-2, with TRBD1 matching 7 bases. The CDR3 extends over 17 amino acids. Germline V gene lookup returns CDR1 MDHEN and CDR2 SYDVKM. V lost 4 bases and J lost 2; bases outside the gene matches: 13. The CDR3 sequence is CASSSPGFGTENYGYTF. The CDR3 DNA is TGTGCCAGCAGTTCCCCGGGCTTCGGGACAGAGAACTATGGCTACACCTTC.

CDR3 sequence: CAILRDSINEKLFF. The DNA of the CDR3 is TGTGCCATCCTCCGGGACTCTATTAATGAAAAACTGTTTTTT. The J gene is TRBJ1-4, the V gene TRBV6-1; D is perhaps TRBD1 (5 bases). The CDR3 loop spans 14 amino acids. Germline-derived CDR1 and CDR2 are MNHNS and SASEGT. The V and J ends lost 10 bases and 4 bases respectively, with 16 bases between them.

This rearrangement joins TRBV7-9 to TRBJ2-7, with D possibly TRBD2 on 5 matching bases. The V gene's germline CDR1 is SEHNR and CDR2 FQNEAQ (reference sequence). Deletions cut 5 bases from V and 2 bases from J, with 7 bases between. The CDR3 is 12 amino acids. The CDR3 DNA is TGTGCCAGCAGCGACGGGGCCTACGAGCAGTACTTC. It encodes CASSDGAYEQYF.

J is TRBJ2-5 and V is TRBV9; D possibly uses TRBD1 or TRBD2 (5 bases each). V lost 4 bases, J lost 3 bases, and 7 bases lay in between. Germline-derived CDR1 and CDR2 are SGDLS and YYNGEE. The CDR3 contains 12 residues. DNA of the CDR3: TGTGCCAGCAGCATGGGGGAAGAGACCCAGTACTTC. Translation: CASSMGEETQYF.

This clone has only a few counts. The chain couples TRBV19 to TRBJ2-2, with D possibly TRBD2 on 6 matching bases. V was cut by 9 bases and J by 5 bases, with 19 bases left in between. This CDR3 has 15 amino acids. CDR1 is LNHDA and CDR2 is SQIVND in the germline V gene (reference sequence). CDR3 in amino acids: CASHGPGVRTGELFF. The CDR3 DNA reads TGTGCCAGCCATGGACCGGGAGTACGGACCGGGGAGCTGTTTTTT.

In its sample, this clone was seen once. CDR3 amino acids: CASSVTGTTYEQYF. The CDR3 region has the DNA TGTGCCAGCAGCGTTACCGGGACCACCTACGAGCAGTACTTC. The V gene is TRBV7-2, the J gene TRBJ2-5; TRBD1 or TRBD2 may be the D gene (5 bases each). The assigned J gene may be wrong: the sequence end matches TRBJ2-7 better. Germline lookup yields CDR1 SGHTA and CDR2 FQGNSA. CDR3 length: 14 amino acids.

The chain is built from TRBV28 and TRBJ2-1, with TRBD2 matching over 8 bases. The germline gives CDR1 MDHEN, CDR2 SYDVKM. Trimming took 3 bases from V and 3 from J; bases not matched to a gene: 4. The CDR3 extends over 15 amino acids. Here the CDR3 DNA reads TGTGCCAGCAGTTTGATTAGCGGGAACTACAATGAGCAGTTCTTC. As protein: CASSLISGNYNEQFF.

In its sample, this clone was seen once. V usage is TRBV9 and J usage is TRBJ2-1, with TRBD1 matching over 9 bases. The CDR3 contains 16 residues. V shed 4 bases, J shed 8 bases, and the junction held 13 bases outside the gene matches. Germline values: CDR1 SGDLS, CDR2 YYNGEE. The CDR3 region is CASSSPSGTGSYEQFF. In DNA form, the CDR3 reads TGTGCCAGCAGCTCCCCCTCCGGGACAGGGTCATATGAGCAGTTCTTC.

For this clone: Other nucleotide sequences from this sample produce the same CDR3. The gene calls are TRBV6-6 and TRBJ2-7; TRBD2 aligns across 9 bases. V lost 0 bases and J lost 0; bases outside the gene matches: 0. The germline V gene encodes CDR1 MNHNY and CDR2 SVGAGI (reference sequence). This CDR3 spans 15 amino acids. CDR3 amino acids: CASSYSSGGSYEQYF. CDR3 coding DNA: TGTGCCAGCAGTTACTCTAGCGGGGGCTCCTACGAGCAGTACTTC.

J is TRBJ2-5 and V is TRBV18, with 14 bases aligning to TRBD2. V dropped 4 bases and J dropped 7; count of bases not matched to a gene: 11. From germline, CDR1 is KGHSH and CDR2 LQKENI. The CDR3 runs 17 residues. In DNA form, the CDR3 reads TGTGCCAGCTCACGACTAGCGGGAGGGCCTGGGGACGGGACCCAGTACTTC. This encodes CASSRLAGGPGDGTQYF.

V is TRBV6-1 and J is TRBJ2-3; D remains ambiguous. CDR1 MNHNS and CDR2 SASEGT come from the germline V gene. The CDR3 has 15 residues. Trimming stripped 0 bases from V and 0 bases from J, with 7 bases between. This CDR3 is CASSEATGSTDTQYF. Written as DNA, the CDR3 is TGTGCCAGCAGTGAAGCGACTGGAAGCACAGATACGCAGTATTTT.

The gene calls are TRBV5-1 and TRBJ2-1; D perhaps matches TRBD2 (6 bases). The CDR3 consists of 16 residues. Germline values: CDR1 SGHRS, CDR2 YFSETQ. V lost 1 base to trimming and J lost 2 bases, with 13 bases between them. This chain's CDR3 is CASSLRTGAAYNEQFF. DNA of the CDR3: TGCGCCAGCAGCTTGCGTACGGGAGCAGCCTACAATGAGCAGTTCTTC.

CDR3 in amino acids: CASSQVDSGRKGGQFF. The CDR3 DNA reads as TGCGCCAGCAGCCAAGTGGACAGCGGGAGAAAAGGAGGGCAGTTCTTC. J is TRBJ2-1 and V is TRBV4-1, with 8 positions matching TRBD2. V shed 1 base, J shed 12 bases, and the junction held 14 bases outside the gene matches. CDR3 length equals 16 residues. The germline gives CDR1 MGHRA, CDR2 YSYEKL.

The chain links TRBV18 to TRBJ1-5; possibly TRBD1 for D (6 bases). This CDR3 region has 16 residues. Germline assignment: CDR1 KGHSH and CDR2 LQKENI. V lost 3 bases and J lost 6, with 18 bases in between. As DNA, the CDR3 is TGTGCCAGCTCACCCGCGGGCAGGGGAGGCTCTCAGCCCCAGCATTTT. Translation gives CASSPAGRGGSQPQHF.